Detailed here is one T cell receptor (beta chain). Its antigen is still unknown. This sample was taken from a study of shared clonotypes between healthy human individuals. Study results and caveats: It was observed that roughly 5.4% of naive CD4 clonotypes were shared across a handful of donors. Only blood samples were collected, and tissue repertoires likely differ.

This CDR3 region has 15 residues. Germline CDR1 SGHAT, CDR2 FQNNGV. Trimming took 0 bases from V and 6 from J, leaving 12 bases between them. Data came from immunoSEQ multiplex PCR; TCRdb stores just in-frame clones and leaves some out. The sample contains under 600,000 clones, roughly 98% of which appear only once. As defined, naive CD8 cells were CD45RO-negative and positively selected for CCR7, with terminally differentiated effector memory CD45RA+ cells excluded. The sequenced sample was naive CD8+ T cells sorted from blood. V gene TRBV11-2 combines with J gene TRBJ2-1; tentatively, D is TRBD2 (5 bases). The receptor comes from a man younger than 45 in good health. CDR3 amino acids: CASSLDAPLVNEQFF. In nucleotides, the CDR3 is TGTGCCAGCAGCTTAGATGCCCCACTAGTCAATGAGCAGTTCTTC.